These 20 T cell receptor beta chains were sequenced from one sample in a study of blood T cell repertoires in COVID-19. Only in-frame clones appear in the TCRdb table, and some are missing; sequencing was by immunoSEQ multiplex PCR. Of about 180,000 clones listed, roughly 88% are singletons. Sequenced input: peripheral blood. Receptors originate from a woman in her forties with COVID-19, enrolled during active disease.

J is TRBJ2-7 and V is TRBV2; D may be TRBD1 (6 bases). V was pared by 6 bases and J by 4 bases, with 19 bases between. Germline V CDR1 and CDR2: SNHLY, FYNNEI. The CDR3 sequence is 15 residues long. The CDR3 DNA reads as TGTGCCAGCAGGGCAGGGACACCGGGGATTTACGAGCAGTACTTC. This translates into CASRAGTPGIYEQYF.

The chain combines TRBV7-9 with TRBJ2-7; 9 bases are a match to TRBD1. V dropped 5 bases and J dropped 2; count of bases not matched to a gene: 4. Per the germline V gene, CDR1 is SEHNR and CDR2 is FQNEAQ (reference sequence). The CDR3 length is 14 residues. The CDR3 DNA sequence: TGTGCCAGCAGCACGACAGGGGGGGCCTACGAGCAGTACTTC. Translated: CASSTTGGAYEQYF.

This clone was picked up one time. The CDR3 DNA reads as TGCGCCAGCAGCTCATCGGGACTAGCGGGTGAGCAGTTCTTC. This gives the protein CASSSSGLAGEQFF. The rearrangement joins TRBV5-1 to TRBJ2-1; 12 bases fit TRBD2. Germline V gives CDR1 SGHRS, CDR2 YFSETQ. Losses at the gene ends were 3 bases for V and 9 bases for J; bases not matched to a gene: 4. The CDR3 totals 14 residues.

CDR3 loop: CASSLAFGADEQYF. In DNA, the CDR3 is TGTGCCAGCAGCTTAGCGTTCGGCGCGGACGAGCAGTACTTC. The chain joins TRBV7-9 to TRBJ2-7; D not resolved. Trimming removed 0 bases at V and 5 bases at J, with 11 bases between. The CDR3 has 14 residues. CDR1 is SEHNR and CDR2 is FQNEAQ in the germline V gene (reference sequence).

The chain is built from TRBV3-1 (or the pseudogene TRBV3-2) and TRBJ1-6; TRBD1 might be the D (5 bases). Germline V gives CDR1 LGHDT, CDR2 YNNKEL (reference sequence). This CDR3 region has 14 residues. V lost 4 bases, J lost 7 bases, and 11 bases lay in between. The CDR3 loop reads CASSPRDYNSPLHF. The DNA of the CDR3 is TGTGCCAGCAGCCCCAGGGATTACAATTCACCCCTCCACTTT.

The rearrangement uses TRBV3-1 (or the pseudogene TRBV3-2) and TRBJ2-7, with D unresolved. CDR3 length: 12 amino acids. Germline loops: CDR1 LGHDT, CDR2 YNNKEL (reference sequence). V lost 3 bases to trimming and J lost 6 bases, with 9 bases between them. The CDR3 sequence: CASSQASGEQYF. The CDR3 DNA is TGTGCCAGCAGCCAGGCTAGTGGCGAGCAGTACTTC.

The V call is TRBV7-9, the J call TRBJ2-7; 7 nucleotides agree with TRBD1. Unmatched junction bases numbered 13, after V lost 5 bases and J lost 9 bases. Per the germline V gene, CDR1 is SEHNR and CDR2 is FQNEAQ (reference sequence). The CDR3 has 14 amino acids. CDR3 nucleotide sequence: TGTGCCAGCAGCCCGATGACAGGGAATGCGGTGCAGTACTTC. Protein sequence: CASSPMTGNAVQYF.

The CDR3 loop is CASSYDIGNTIYF. CDR3 bases: TGTGCCAGCAGTTACGACATTGGAAACACCATATATTTT. V is TRBV6-5 and J is TRBJ1-3; no clear D gene. The V gene lost 2 bases and the J gene lost 3 bases, with 5 bases spanning the gap. The CDR3 spans 13 residues. Germline loops: CDR1 MNHEY, CDR2 SVGAGI.

The CDR3 reads CASSRPPLRQGYYGYTF. DNA of the CDR3: TGTGCCAGCAGTAGACCCCCTTTAAGACAGGGGTACTATGGCTACACCTTC. The V and J genes are TRBV27 and TRBJ1-2; the match to TRBD1 covers 8 bases. The CDR3 runs 17 residues. Germline V gene data show CDR1 as MNHEY and CDR2 as SMNVEV (reference sequence). V shed 5 bases, J shed 3 bases, and the junction held 14 bases outside the gene matches.

The gene calls are TRBV28 and TRBJ1-4; D perhaps matches TRBD1 (5 bases). Germline assignment: CDR1 MDHEN and CDR2 SYDVKM. Deletions cut 3 bases from V and 4 bases from J, with 9 bases between. CDR3 length equals 14 residues. For the CDR3, the DNA is TGTGCCAGCAGTTTGGGGCAGAGTAATGAAAAACTGTTTTTT. Amino acid sequence: CASSLGQSNEKLFF.

The chain joins TRBV15 to TRBJ2-5; 9 bases agree with TRBD1. The CDR3 covers 16 residues. The germline gives CDR1 LNHNV, CDR2 YYDKDF (reference sequence). The trim removed 5 bases at V and 5 bases at J, leaving 12 bases unmatched. The CDR3 loop is CATSHLPGQGSETQYF. The CDR3 nucleotides are TGTGCCACCAGCCACCTTCCGGGACAGGGTTCGGAGACCCAGTACTTC.

The chain employs TRBV15 and TRBJ1-1; TRBD1 is a possible D gene (6 bases). The CDR3 consists of 16 residues. CDR1 is LNHNV and CDR2 is YYDKDF in the germline V gene (reference sequence). With 5 bases removed from V and 5 bases from J, the gap between germline ends came to 21 bases. DNA of the CDR3: TGTGCCACCAGCTCCTTGGGGGGGGGCTTAGGAACTGAAGCTTTCTTT. It is translated as CATSSLGGGLGTEAFF.

V gene TRBV29-1 combines with J gene TRBJ2-5; D is perhaps TRBD2 (5 bases). Trimming took 6 bases from V and 3 from J, leaving 5 bases between them. Germline CDR1 is SQVTM and CDR2 is ANQGSEA. The CDR3 extends over 10 amino acids. This CDR3 reads CSVREETQYF. The CDR3 coding sequence is TGCAGCGTGAGGGAAGAGACCCAGTACTTC.

The chain is built from TRBV28 and TRBJ1-3; D uncertain. Germline-derived CDR1 and CDR2 are MDHEN and SYDVKM. Trimming took off 2 bases at V and 0 bases at J, with 11 bases between the two ends. The CDR3 contains 16 residues. The CDR3 reads CASSLPSGFSGNTIYF. The CDR3 DNA reads as TGTGCCAGCAGTTTACCAAGCGGGTTCTCTGGAAACACCATATATTTT.

This clone was recorded only once. The V call is TRBV10-3, the J call TRBJ1-6, with a tentative D call TRBD1 (6 bases). V was shortened by 7 bases and J by 4 bases, with 14 bases between the two germline ends. Germline V gives CDR1 ENHRY, CDR2 SYGVKD. This CDR3 has 15 amino acids. The CDR3 nucleotides are TGTGCCATCAAGGGGGGGTGGGATTATAATTCACCCCTCCACTTT. It translates to CAIKGGWDYNSPLHF.

The rearrangement links TRBV7-9 to TRBJ1-2; TRBD1 matches 10 bases. Germline lookup yields CDR1 SEHNR and CDR2 FQNEAQ (reference sequence). V gave up 6 bases and J gave up 8 bases; unmatched junction bases: 6. The CDR3 loop spans 13 amino acids. CDR3 residues: CASSGDRGKGYTF. CDR3 DNA sequence: TGTGCCAGCAGTGGGGACAGGGGCAAGGGCTACACCTTC.

This chain connects TRBV18 to TRBJ2-1, with no clear D. Germline V gene sequence: CDR1 KGHSH, CDR2 LQKENI. This CDR3 spans 14 amino acids. V was shortened by 1 base and J by 4 bases, with 8 bases between the two germline ends. CDR3 coding DNA: TGTGCCAGCTCACCACGGTCCGAGTACAATGAGCAGTTCTTC. Encoded protein: CASSPRSEYNEQFF.

J is TRBJ2-7 and V is TRBV28; TRBD2 aligns across 12 bases. This CDR3 comprises 15 residues. Germline lookup yields CDR1 MDHEN and CDR2 SYDVKM. V lost 4 bases and J lost 0; bases outside the gene matches: 1. CDR3 DNA sequence: TGTGCCAGCAGTTCGACTAGCGGGAGCTCCTACGAGCAGTACTTC. It specifies CASSSTSGSSYEQYF.

The V gene is TRBV9, the J gene TRBJ2-1, with unresolved D. The germline V gene has CDR1 SGDLS and CDR2 YYNGEE. The V end was cut by 0 bases, the J end by 5 bases, with 9 bases between. The CDR3 contains 14 residues. For the CDR3, the DNA is TGTGCCAGCAGCGTAGCTTCCCGAGACAATGAGCAGTTCTTC. Residues: CASSVASRDNEQFF.

The chain links TRBV7-2 to TRBJ1-4; tentative D call: TRBD1 (5 bases). Germline CDR1 and CDR2: SGHTA and FQGNSA. The CDR3 is 14 amino acids. The V gene lost 6 bases and the J gene lost 7 bases, with 15 bases spanning the gap. The CDR3 protein is CASRSKLGGEKLFF. The CDR3 DNA reads TGTGCCAGCAGATCAAAGTTGGGGGGTGAAAAACTGTTTTTT. The variable domain in full, with the rest retrieved from reference TRBV7-2 and TRBJ1-4, is GAGVSQSPSNKVTEKGKDVELRCDPISGHTALYWYRQSLGQGLEFLIYFQGNSAPDKSGLPSDRFSAERTGGSVSTLTIQRTQQEDSAVYLCASRSKLGGEKLFFGSGTQLSVL.